The rows below give T cell receptor beta chains drawn from one sample of a study of Ad26.COV2.S vaccination and SARS-CoV-2 variants. TCRdb's table, derived via immunoSEQ multiplex PCR, lists solely in-frame clones and lacks some. The table records hundreds of thousands of clones, approximately 87% of them present only once. The sequences come from peripheral blood, collected in a trial of Ad26.COV2.S vaccine versus placebo. The receptors stem from a person between 18 and 65 years old who received the Ad26.COV2.S COVID-19 vaccine or a placebo. Both conserved end residues are part of each CDR3. A D gene is named only where the DNA matches it firmly. Expanded clones get a size class; other rows say once, few or many, or leave the size out.

TRBD1	TRBV27	.	TRBJ1-2	TGTGCCAGCAGTGCCACGGGACAGACTGACTATGGCTACACCTTC	CASSATGQTDYGYTF
.	TRBV6-5	.	TRBJ1-1	TGTGCCAGCACCCTTTGGGGGGAGGCTGAAGCTTTCTTT	CASTLWGEAEAFF
.	TRBV6-1	.	TRBJ2-2	TGTGCCAGCAGTGAAGAACGGGGGCAGGGGTGGACCGGGGAGCTGTTTTTT	CASSEERGQGWTGELFF
.	TRBV7-2	.	TRBJ2-2	TGTGCCAGCAGCTTTAGCGATGCCGGGGAGCTGTTTTTT	CASSFSDAGELFF
.	TRBV5-4	.	TRBJ1-4	TGTGCCAGCAGCAAGGGACTGCCAACTAATGAAAAACTGTTTTTT	CASSKGLPTNEKLFF
.	TRBV9	.	TRBJ1-1	TGTGCCAGCAGCGACCAAGGAGGGACTGAAGCTTTCTTT	CASSDQGGTEAFF
.	TRBV6-5	.	TRBJ2-7	TGTGCCAGCAGTTACTCGACGGGCCTTGGGGGCGAGCAGTACTTC	CASSYSTGLGGEQYF
.	TRBV30	.	TRBJ1-6	TGTGCCTGGGGGAGATGGGACATACGAAATTCACCCCTCCACTTT	CAWGRWDIRNSPLHF
.	TRBV7-6	.	TRBJ2-3	TGTGCCAGCAGCCGCAACATGGATCAGGCGCAGTATTTT	CASSRNMDQAQYF
TRBD1	TRBV2	.	TRBJ2-1	TGTGCCAGCAGTGCGGGACAGGGAAGGGTCAGTGAGCAGTTCTTC	CASSAGQGRVSEQFF
.	TRBV7-2	.	TRBJ2-1	TGTGCCAGCAGCTTAATGGCTCCAGGGGGGATCAATGAGCAGTTCTTC	CASSLMAPGGINEQFF
.	TRBV7-3	.	TRBJ2-6	TGTGCCAGCAGCTTATATCCATCCTCTGGGGCCAACGTCCTGACTTTC	CASSLYPSSGANVLTF
TRBD1	TRBV25-1	.	TRBJ1-5	TGTGCCAGCAGTGACAGGGGGCAGCCCCAGCATTTT	CASSDRGQPQHF
.	TRBV7-9	.	TRBJ1-3	TGTGCCAGCAGCTTTGCCCCCGTGGGGGGAAACACCATATATTTT	CASSFAPVGGNTIYF
.	TRBV10-2	once	TRBJ1-6	TGCGCCAGCAGTGTCTCGACGGGACGAAACAATTCACCCCTCCACTTT	CASSVSTGRNNSPLHF
.	TRBV7-2	.	TRBJ1-2	TGTGCCAGCAGCGCCCTCCCGGGCCAGAGCTACACCTTC	CASSALPGQSYTF
TRBD2	TRBV2	.	TRBJ2-5	TGTGCCAGCAAAGGGCTAGCGGGGGGGCCAGGAGAGACCCAGTACTTC	CASKGLAGGPGETQYF
TRBD2	TRBV4-1	medium-sized	TRBJ2-7	TGCGCCAGCAGCCCTTCTTCGGGGGGAGCGGTCTACGAGCAGTACTTC	CASSPSSGGAVYEQYF
TRBD1	TRBV2	few	TRBJ1-5	TGTGCCAGCAGTGATCAGGGGGCACTGCAGCCCCAGCATTTT	CASSDQGALQPQHF
.	TRBV21-1	.	TRBJ1-3	TGTGCCAGCAGCAAGATGGACAGGGCCACTTCCGAAGGAAACACCATATATTTT	CASSKMDRATSEGNTIYF
TRBD1	TRBV7-6	.	TRBJ1-4	TGTGCCAGCAGCTCGATACGGGGACAGTCCTCTGAAAAACTGTTTTTT	CASSSIRGQSSEKLFF
.	TRBV6-5	.	TRBJ1-1	TGTGCCAGCAGTCGAAGGGGAGGGAGGGCTGAAGCTTTCTTT	CASSRRGGRAEAFF
TRBD1	TRBV28	.	TRBJ1-3	TGTGCCAGCAGTTTGGGGACAGGTCCCCCAGGAAACACCATATATTTT	CASSLGTGPPGNTIYF
.	TRBV6-5	.	TRBJ2-7	TGTGCCAGCAGGGTAACAGGCGAGCAGTACTTC	CASRVTGEQYF
.	TRBV4-3	.	TRBJ1-5	TGCGCCAGCAGCGAAGATGTCAGCAATCAGCCCCAGCATTTT	CASSEDVSNQPQHF
TRBD1	TRBV5-1	.	TRBJ2-7	TGCGCCAGCAGCTTGGTTGGCCTGACAGGGTACTACGAGCAGTACTTC	CASSLVGLTGYYEQYF
.	TRBV11-2	.	TRBJ2-7	TGTGCCAGCAGCCCTCTAGCGTCTTTGCCTAGCTCCTACGAGCAGTACTTC	CASSPLASLPSSYEQYF
.	TRBV5-1	.	TRBJ1-1	TGCGCCAGCAGCCCGGTGGTCGGAAACACTGAAGCTTTCTTT	CASSPVVGNTEAFF
.	TRBV14	.	TRBJ1-6	TGTGCCAGCAGCAAAGTCACCGGGGGGAATTCACCCCTCCACTTT	CASSKVTGGNSPLHF
TRBD1	TRBV6-6	.	TRBJ1-1	TGTGCCAGCAGTTACTCGGCAGTGGGACAGCGCGGTGAAGCTTTCTTT	CASSYSAVGQRGEAFF
.	TRBV7-2	.	TRBJ2-2	TGTGCCAGCAGCTCTCCTAGCCGTAACACCGGGGAGCTGTTTTTT	CASSSPSRNTGELFF
.	TRBV29-1	.	TRBJ1-2	TGCAGCGCTGGGAGGACACGGCGATTCACAGATGGCTACACCTTC	CSAGRTRRFTDGYTF
.	TRBV5-4	.	TRBJ1-1	TGTGCCAGCAGCTTAGGGGGTGCGAACACTGAAGCTTTCTTT	CASSLGGANTEAFF
TRBD1	TRBV5-1	few	TRBJ1-1	TGCGCCAGCAGCAAACAGGGGAACATGAACACTGAAGCTTTCTTT	CASSKQGNMNTEAFF
TRBD1	TRBV30	.	TRBJ1-1	TGTGCCTGGAGTGAAATACAGGGGGCGCGGACCACTGAAGCTTTCTTT	CAWSEIQGARTTEAFF
.	TRBV12-3/TRBV12-4	.	TRBJ1-6	TGTGCCAGCAGTTCGATGAATAATTCACCCCTCCACTTT	CASSSMNNSPLHF
TRBD1	TRBV10-3	.	TRBJ1-6	TGTGCCATCACCGGAACAGGGGAAGGGAATTCACCCCTCCACTTT	CAITGTGEGNSPLHF
TRBD2	TRBV4-2	.	TRBJ2-7	TGTGCCAGCAGCCCCGGGGGGACGAGCTACGAGCAGTACTTC	CASSPGGTSYEQYF
.	TRBV4-1	once	TRBJ2-2	TGCGCCAGCAGCCAGTACAGGACACAGAACACCGGGGAGCTGTTTTTT	CASSQYRTQNTGELFF
.	TRBV7-3	.	TRBJ2-3	TGTGCCAGCAGCTTACTAAGAGGAGATACGCAGTATTTT	CASSLLRGDTQYF
TRBD2	TRBV5-4	few	TRBJ2-2	TGTGCCAGCAGCTACGGCGGGGGAAACACCGGGGAGCTGTTTTTT	CASSYGGGNTGELFF
.	TRBV10-3	once	TRBJ1-2	TGTGCCATCAATTCGAACTATGGCTACACCTTC	CAINSNYGYTF
.	TRBV6-4	.	TRBJ1-1	TGTGCCAGCAGTGTTCACTGGGCCACTGAAGCTTTCTTT	CASSVHWATEAFF
.	TRBV6-5	once	TRBJ1-1	TGTGCCAGCAGTCCAGGGCTTGAAGCTTTCTTT	CASSPGLEAFF
.	TRBV7-2	.	TRBJ2-1	TGTGCCAGCAGCTTTGGGGGGGCCTCCTACAATGAGCAGTTCTTC	CASSFGGASYNEQFF
TRBD1	TRBV28	.	TRBJ1-5	TGTGCCAGCAGACTTACGACAGGGGGGGACAATCAGCCCCAGCATTTT	CASRLTTGGDNQPQHF
.	TRBV28	.	TRBJ1-1	TGTGCCAGCACCGAGACAGGATGGAACACTGAAGCTTTCTTT	CASTETGWNTEAFF